The 10 T cell receptor beta chains below were found in one sample sequenced in a study of shared clonotypes between healthy human individuals. The table came from immunoSEQ multiplex PCR; TCRdb's copy has only in-frame clones and leaves some out. The sample lists approximately 2.3 million clones, just over 90% occurring once. Sequencing was done on a sample of naive CD4+ T cells from PBMCs. Noted subset: CD45RA+ positively selected. The receptors shown here come from a man aged 18 to 29 in good health. Some clones in this sample may be carry-over from other donors' samples.

Written as DNA, the CDR3 is TGTGCCAGCAGCTTGGGACAGGGAGGCTACAATGAGCAGTTCTTC. This codes for CASSLGQGGYNEQFF. The chain carries TRBV5-5 and TRBJ2-1, with D possibly matching TRBD1 (7 bases). Per the germline V gene, CDR1 is SGHKS and CDR2 is YYEKEE (reference sequence). Trimming removed 0 bases from V and 3 bases from J, with 10 bases in between. This CDR3 is built from 15 residues.

The V gene is TRBV19, the J gene TRBJ2-6, with 10 positions matching TRBD1. Germline V gene sequence: CDR1 LNHDA, CDR2 SQIVND (reference sequence). Unmatched junction bases numbered 2, after V lost 9 bases and J lost 0 bases. The CDR3 covers 15 residues. CDR3 protein: CASRDRGSGANVLTF. The CDR3 coding sequence is TGTGCCAGCCGGGACAGGGGCTCTGGGGCCAACGTCCTGACTTTC.

The chain couples TRBV2 to TRBJ2-1; 9 nucleotides align to TRBD1. Trimming removed 6 bases from V and 4 bases from J; junction bases left unmatched: 13. The CDR3 runs 17 residues. Germline V gene lookup returns CDR1 SNHLY and CDR2 FYNNEI. The CDR3 DNA reads TGTGCCAGCAGGATTAGTTGGGACAGGGCCCTTTACAATGAGCAGTTCTTC. Its protein is CASRISWDRALYNEQFF.

Details on this clone: This sample also contains other DNA sequences that code for the same CDR3. The CDR3 DNA reads TGTGCCAGCAGGGGACAGGGGGGAGAGACCCAGTACTTC. Protein: CASRGQGGETQYF. This sequence joins TRBV6-5 and TRBJ2-5, with 11 bases that match TRBD1. The V gene's germline CDR1 is MNHEY and CDR2 SVGAGI. V shed 6 bases, J shed 4 bases, and the junction held 1 base outside the gene matches. CDR3 length: 13 amino acids.

The V and J genes are TRBV7-6 and TRBJ1-5; D unresolved. The germline gives CDR1 SGHVS, CDR2 FNYEAQ. V was pared by 1 base and J by 9 bases, with 13 bases between. The CDR3 has 14 residues. In nucleotides, the CDR3 is TGTGCCAGCAGCTTAGATGCAGCCCGCCGGCCCCAGCATTTT. This sequence encodes CASSLDAARRPQHF.

CDR3 DNA sequence: TGTGCCAGCAGTTTATTGGGGGGCTACGAGCAGTACTTC. Translation: CASSLLGGYEQYF. The rearrangement links TRBV28 to TRBJ2-7; tentatively, D is TRBD2 (6 bases). This CDR3 is 13 amino acids long. CDR1 is MDHEN and CDR2 is SYDVKM in the germline V gene. The germline V and J ends were trimmed by 1 base and 3 bases, with 7 bases remaining between them.

The rearrangement links TRBV14 to TRBJ1-2; 7 bases map to TRBD1. CDR1 is SGHDN and CDR2 is FVKESK in the germline V gene. With V trimmed by 6 bases and J by 5 bases, 15 bases remained unmatched. The CDR3 totals 16 residues. CDR3 loop: CASSPEGRGPQYGYTF. DNA for the CDR3: TGTGCCAGCAGTCCGGAGGGTAGGGGGCCTCAATATGGCTACACCTTC. Full variable domain (missing parts from reference TRBV14 and TRBJ1-2): EAGVTQFPSHSVIEKGQTVTLRCDPISGHDNLYWYRRVMGKEIKFLLHFVKESKQDESGMPNNRFLAERTGGTYSTLKVQPAELEDSGVYFCASSPEGRGPQYGYTFGSGTRLTVV.

This clone was seen a few times. In DNA form, the CDR3 reads TGTGCCAGCAGCTTGAGGCCAGGGACTTCCGGGGAGCTGTTTTTT. Its protein product is CASSLRPGTSGELFF. The chain employs TRBV11-2 and TRBJ2-2; a possible D gene is TRBD2 (6 bases). The germline V and J ends were trimmed by 3 bases and 6 bases, with 14 bases remaining between them. This CDR3 is 15 amino acids long. The germline CDR1 and CDR2 sequences are SGHAT and FQNNGV.

The chain combines TRBV11-3 with TRBJ2-1; perhaps TRBD2 as D (5 bases). V was clipped by 4 bases and J by 7 bases, with 20 bases between them. Germline CDR1 SGHNT, CDR2 YENEEA. This CDR3 has 16 residues. CDR3 sequence (DNA): TGTGCCAGCAGCTCCCGAGGCTTGGGGAGTGGGAATGAGCAGTTCTTC. Protein: CASSSRGLGSGNEQFF.

The chain combines TRBV25-1 with TRBJ2-7, with 8 bases aligning to TRBD2. Germline CDR1 MGHDK, CDR2 SYGVNS. Germline trimming cut 10 bases from V and 0 bases from J; bases unmatched to any gene: 5. The CDR3 is 13 residues long. For the CDR3, the DNA is TGTGCCACCATCAGCGGGAGCTCCTACGAGCAGTACTTC. Translation: CATISGSSYEQYF.